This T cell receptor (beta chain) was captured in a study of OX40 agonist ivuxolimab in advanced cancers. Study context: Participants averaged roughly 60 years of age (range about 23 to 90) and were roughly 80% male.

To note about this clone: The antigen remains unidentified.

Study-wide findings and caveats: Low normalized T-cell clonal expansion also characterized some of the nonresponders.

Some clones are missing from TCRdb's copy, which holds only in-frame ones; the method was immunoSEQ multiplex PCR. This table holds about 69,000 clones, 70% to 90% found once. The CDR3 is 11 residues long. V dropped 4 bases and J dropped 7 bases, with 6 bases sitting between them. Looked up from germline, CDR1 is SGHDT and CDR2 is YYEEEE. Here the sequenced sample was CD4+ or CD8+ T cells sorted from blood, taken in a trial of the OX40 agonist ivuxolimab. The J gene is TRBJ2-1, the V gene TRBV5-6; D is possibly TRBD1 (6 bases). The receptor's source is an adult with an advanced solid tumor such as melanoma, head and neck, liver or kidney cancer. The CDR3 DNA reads TGTGCCAGCAGCCAGGGGAATGAGCAGTTCTTC. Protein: CASSQGNEQFF.